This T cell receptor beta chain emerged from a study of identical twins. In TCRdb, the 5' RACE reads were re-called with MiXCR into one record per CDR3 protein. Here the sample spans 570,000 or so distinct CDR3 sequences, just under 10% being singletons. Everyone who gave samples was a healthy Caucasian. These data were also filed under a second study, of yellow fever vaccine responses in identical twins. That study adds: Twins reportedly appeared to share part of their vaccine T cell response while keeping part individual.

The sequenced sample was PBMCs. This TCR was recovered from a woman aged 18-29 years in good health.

The CDR3 DNA follows: TGTGCCATCAGTGAAGACAGGGTCTACGAGCAGTACTTC. Translating it yields CAISEDRVYEQYF. The V gene is TRBV10-3, the J gene TRBJ2-7, with TRBD1 matching over 7 bases. The J segment lost 3 bases and the V segment lost 3 bases, leaving 2 bases of the junction unmatched. In germline, CDR1 is ENHRY, CDR2 SYGVKD. The CDR3 length is 13 residues.